This T cell receptor (beta chain) was documented in a study of cytomegalovirus exposure and HLA in healthy donors. At the level of the study: From about 180 million T cells, an earlier analysis saw 90 million to 130 million unique TCR beta sequences. The Caucasian-associated ancestry cluster held 80% to 90% of more than 350 genotyped donors.

In the PCR, 60 Vbeta and 13 Jbeta primers were used. Sequencing used immunoSEQ multiplex PCR; TCRdb keeps in-frame clones, though not all of them. Recorded for this sample: some 84,000 clones. The CDR3 is 14 amino acids. Germline CDR1 SGHDT, CDR2 YYEEEE. V lost 4 bases and J 12 bases, leaving 19 bases between the germline ends. Whole-study results and caveats: In an earlier analysis, in around 590 donors, most V segments appeared productive either ~87% or ~30% of the time.

Turning to this clone: Antigen unknown.

The donors comprised healthy bone marrow donors. This clonotype originated in a man between 45 and 60 years old in good health and CMV-seronegative. Source material: PBMCs. The V gene is TRBV5-6, the J gene TRBJ2-2; unclear D gene. The CDR3 nucleotides are TGTGCCAGCAGCACCCGAGAAGCGAGGTGGAAGCTGTTTTTT. This encodes CASSTREARWKLFF.